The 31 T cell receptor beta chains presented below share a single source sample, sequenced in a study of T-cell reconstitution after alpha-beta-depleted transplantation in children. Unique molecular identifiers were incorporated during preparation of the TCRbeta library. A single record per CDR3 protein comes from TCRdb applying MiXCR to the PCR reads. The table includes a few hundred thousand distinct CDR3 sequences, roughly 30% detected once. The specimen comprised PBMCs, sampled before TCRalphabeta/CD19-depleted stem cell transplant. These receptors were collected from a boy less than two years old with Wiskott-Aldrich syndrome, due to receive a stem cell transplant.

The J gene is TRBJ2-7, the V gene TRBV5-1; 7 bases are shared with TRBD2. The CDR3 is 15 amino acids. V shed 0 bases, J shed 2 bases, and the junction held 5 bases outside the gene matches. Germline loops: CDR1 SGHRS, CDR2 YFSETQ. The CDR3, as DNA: TGCGCCAGCAGCTTGGGCCTAGCGGTAACCTACGAGCAGTACTTC. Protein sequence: CASSLGLAVTYEQYF. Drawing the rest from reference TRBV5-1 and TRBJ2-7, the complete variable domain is KAGVTQTPRYLIKTRGQQVTLSCSPISGHRSVSWYQQTPGQGLQFLFEYFSETQRNKGNFPGRFSGRQFSNSRSEMNVSTLELGDSALYLCASSLGLAVTYEQYFGPGTRLTVT.

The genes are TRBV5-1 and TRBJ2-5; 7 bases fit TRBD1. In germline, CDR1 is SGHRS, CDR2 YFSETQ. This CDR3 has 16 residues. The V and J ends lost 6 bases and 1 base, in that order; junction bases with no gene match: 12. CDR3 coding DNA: TGCGCCAGCACTACGACAGGGTTCCTTCCCCAAGAGACCCAGTACTTC. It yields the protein CASTTTGFLPQETQYF.

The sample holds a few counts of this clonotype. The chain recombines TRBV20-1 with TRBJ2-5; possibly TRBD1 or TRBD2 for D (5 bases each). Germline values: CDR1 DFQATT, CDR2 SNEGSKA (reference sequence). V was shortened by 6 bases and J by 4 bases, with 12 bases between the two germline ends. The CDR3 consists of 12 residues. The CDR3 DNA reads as TGCAGTGCCGCCGGGACCGGAGAGACCCAGTACTTC. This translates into CSAAGTGETQYF.

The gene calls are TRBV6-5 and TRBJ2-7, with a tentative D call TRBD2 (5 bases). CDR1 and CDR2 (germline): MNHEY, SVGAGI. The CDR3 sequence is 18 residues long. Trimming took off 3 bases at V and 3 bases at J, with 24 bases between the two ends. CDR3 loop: CASSYFFGQPGVNYEQYF. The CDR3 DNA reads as TGTGCCAGCAGTTATTTTTTTGGGCAGCCCGGGGTTAACTACGAGCAGTACTTC.

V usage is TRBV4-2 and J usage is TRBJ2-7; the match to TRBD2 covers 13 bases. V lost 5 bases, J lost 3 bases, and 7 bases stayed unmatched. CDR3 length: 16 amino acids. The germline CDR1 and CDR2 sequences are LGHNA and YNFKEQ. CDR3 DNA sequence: TGTGCCAGCAGCGAAGGACTAGCGGGAGATATCTACGAGCAGTACTTC. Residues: CASSEGLAGDIYEQYF.

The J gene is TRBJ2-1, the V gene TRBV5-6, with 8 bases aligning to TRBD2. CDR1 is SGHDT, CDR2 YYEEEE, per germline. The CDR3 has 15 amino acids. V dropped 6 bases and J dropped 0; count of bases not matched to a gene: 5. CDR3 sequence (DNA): TGTGCCAGCACCTCCGGGACTAGCTCCTACAATGAGCAGTTCTTC. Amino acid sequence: CASTSGTSSYNEQFF.

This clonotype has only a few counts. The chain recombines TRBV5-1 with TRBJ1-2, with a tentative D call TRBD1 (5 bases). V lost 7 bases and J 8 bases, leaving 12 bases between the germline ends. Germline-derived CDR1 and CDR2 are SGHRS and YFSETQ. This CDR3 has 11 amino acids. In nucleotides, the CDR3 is TGCGCCAGCGGAAGGGGTGAAGGCTACACCTTC. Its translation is CASGRGEGYTF.

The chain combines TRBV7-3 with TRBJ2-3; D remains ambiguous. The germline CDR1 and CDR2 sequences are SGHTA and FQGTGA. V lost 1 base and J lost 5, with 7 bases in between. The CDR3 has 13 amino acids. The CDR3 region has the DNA TGTGCCAGCAGCTTAATTGGTGGAGATACGCAGTATTTT. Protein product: CASSLIGGDTQYF.

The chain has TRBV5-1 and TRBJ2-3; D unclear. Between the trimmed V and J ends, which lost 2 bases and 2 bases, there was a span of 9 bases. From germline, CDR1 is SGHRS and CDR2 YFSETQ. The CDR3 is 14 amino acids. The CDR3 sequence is CASSFRSFTDTQYF. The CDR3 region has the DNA TGCGCCAGCAGCTTCCGTAGTTTCACAGATACGCAGTATTTT.

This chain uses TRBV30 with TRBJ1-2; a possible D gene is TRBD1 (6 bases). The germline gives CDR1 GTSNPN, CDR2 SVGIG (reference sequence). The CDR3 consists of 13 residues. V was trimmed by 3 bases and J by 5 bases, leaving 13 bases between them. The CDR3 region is CAWRAKGGYGYTF. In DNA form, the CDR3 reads TGTGCCTGGAGAGCCAAGGGGGGTTATGGCTACACCTTC.

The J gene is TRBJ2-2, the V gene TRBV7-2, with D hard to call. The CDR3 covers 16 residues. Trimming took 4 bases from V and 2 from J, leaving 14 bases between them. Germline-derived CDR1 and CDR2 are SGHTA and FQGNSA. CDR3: CASSSIGRTNTGELFF. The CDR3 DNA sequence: TGTGCCAGCAGCTCTATCGGCAGAACCAACACCGGGGAGCTGTTTTTT.

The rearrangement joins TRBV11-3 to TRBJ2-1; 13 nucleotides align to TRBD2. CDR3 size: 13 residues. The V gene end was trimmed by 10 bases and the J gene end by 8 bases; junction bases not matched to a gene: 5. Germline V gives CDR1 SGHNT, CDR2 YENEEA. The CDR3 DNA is TGTGCCACGGGACTAGCGGGATCGCATGAGCAGTTCTTC. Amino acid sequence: CATGLAGSHEQFF.

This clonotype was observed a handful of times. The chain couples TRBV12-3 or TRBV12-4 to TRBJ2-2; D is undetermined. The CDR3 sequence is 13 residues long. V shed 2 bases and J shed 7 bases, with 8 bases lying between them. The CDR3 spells CASSLLRVGELFF. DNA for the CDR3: TGTGCCAGCAGTTTACTCCGAGTCGGGGAGCTGTTTTTT.

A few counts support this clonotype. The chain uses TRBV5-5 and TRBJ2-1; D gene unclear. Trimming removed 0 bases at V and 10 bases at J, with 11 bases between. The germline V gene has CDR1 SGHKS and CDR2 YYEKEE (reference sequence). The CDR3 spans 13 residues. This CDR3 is CASSLANAMEQFF. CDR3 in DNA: TGTGCCAGCAGCTTGGCCAATGCAATGGAGCAGTTCTTC.

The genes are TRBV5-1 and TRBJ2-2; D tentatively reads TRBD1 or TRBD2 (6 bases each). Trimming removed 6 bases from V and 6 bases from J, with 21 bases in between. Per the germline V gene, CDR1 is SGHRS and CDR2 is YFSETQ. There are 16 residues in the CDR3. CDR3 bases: TGCGCCAGCACCCGGCTGGGGGGCATAATCGCCGGGGAGCTGTTTTTT. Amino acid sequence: CASTRLGGIIAGELFF.

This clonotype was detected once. CDR3 sequence (DNA): TGCGCCAGCAGCTTGGAGGGCAGGGGGGTAGGAGAGACCCAGTACTTC. Protein: CASSLEGRGVGETQYF. V is TRBV5-1 and J is TRBJ2-5; a weak D match, TRBD1 (7 bases). Germline CDR1 and CDR2: SGHRS and YFSETQ. The CDR3 spans 16 residues. Trimming stripped 0 bases from V and 4 bases from J, with 16 bases between.

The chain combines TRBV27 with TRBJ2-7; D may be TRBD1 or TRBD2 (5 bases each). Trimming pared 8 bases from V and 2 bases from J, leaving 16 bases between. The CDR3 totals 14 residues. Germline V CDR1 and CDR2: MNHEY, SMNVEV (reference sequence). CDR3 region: CASGWGLGTYEQYF. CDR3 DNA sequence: TGTGCCAGCGGGTGGGGGTTGGGCACCTACGAGCAGTACTTC.

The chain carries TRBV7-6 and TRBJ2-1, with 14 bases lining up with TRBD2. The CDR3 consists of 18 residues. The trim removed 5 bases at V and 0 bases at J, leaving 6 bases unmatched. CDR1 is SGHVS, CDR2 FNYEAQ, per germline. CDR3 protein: CASSTRGLAGGSYNEQFF. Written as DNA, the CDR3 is TGTGCCAGCAGCACACGTGGACTAGCGGGAGGCTCCTACAATGAGCAGTTCTTC.

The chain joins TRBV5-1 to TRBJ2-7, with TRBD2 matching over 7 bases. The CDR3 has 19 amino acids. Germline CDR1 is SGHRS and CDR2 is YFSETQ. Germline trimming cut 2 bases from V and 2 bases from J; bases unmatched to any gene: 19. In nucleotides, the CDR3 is TGCGCCAGCAGCTTCCTTGGACTAGTCTTCGGGGGTGAGCCCTACGAGCAGTACTTC. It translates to CASSFLGLVFGGEPYEQYF.

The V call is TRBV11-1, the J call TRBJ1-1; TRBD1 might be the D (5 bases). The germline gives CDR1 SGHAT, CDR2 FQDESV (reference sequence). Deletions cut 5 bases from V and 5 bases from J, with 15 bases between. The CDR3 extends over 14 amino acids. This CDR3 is CASSPWTGRTEAFF. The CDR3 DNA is TGTGCCAGCAGCCCTTGGACGGGACGGACTGAAGCTTTCTTT.

The CDR3 DNA sequence: TGTGCCAGCAGCCCCTCAGGGGGGAGGGCAAGGAACGAGCAGTACTTC. It is translated as CASSPSGGRARNEQYF. This sequence joins TRBV9 and TRBJ2-7; D is perhaps TRBD1 or TRBD2 (7 bases each). V lost 4 bases and J lost 5, with 22 bases in between. CDR3 length: 16 residues. CDR1 SGDLS and CDR2 YYNGEE come from the germline V gene.

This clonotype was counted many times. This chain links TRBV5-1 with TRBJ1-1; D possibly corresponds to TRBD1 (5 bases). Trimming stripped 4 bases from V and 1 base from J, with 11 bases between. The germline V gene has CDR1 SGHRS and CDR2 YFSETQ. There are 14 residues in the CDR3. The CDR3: CASSPGTGNTEAFF. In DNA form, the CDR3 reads TGCGCCAGCAGCCCCGGGACGGGGAACACTGAAGCTTTCTTT.

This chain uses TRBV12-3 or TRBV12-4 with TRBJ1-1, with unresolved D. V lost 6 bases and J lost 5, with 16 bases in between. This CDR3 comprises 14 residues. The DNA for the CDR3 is TGTGCCAGCAGCCCGGGCGCCGGAATTACTGAAGCTTTCTTT. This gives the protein CASSPGAGITEAFF.

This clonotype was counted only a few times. The CDR3 nucleotides are TGTGCCAGCAGGCTGGACGGGGGAAGCTCCTACAATGAGCAGTTCTTC. Its translation is CASRLDGGSSYNEQFF. This rearrangement joins TRBV3-1 to TRBJ2-1; possible D gene TRBD2, 6 bases. Germline V gene sequence: CDR1 LGHDT, CDR2 YNNKEL (reference sequence). This CDR3 spans 16 amino acids. V was shortened by 6 bases and J by 0 bases, with 15 bases between the two germline ends.

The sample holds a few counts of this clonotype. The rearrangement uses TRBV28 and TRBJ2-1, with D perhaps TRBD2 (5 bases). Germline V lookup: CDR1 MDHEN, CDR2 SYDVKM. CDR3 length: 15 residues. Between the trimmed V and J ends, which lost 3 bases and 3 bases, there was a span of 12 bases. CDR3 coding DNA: TGTGCCAGCAGTTTTTTGGACTTATACTACAATGAGCAGTTCTTC. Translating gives CASSFLDLYYNEQFF.

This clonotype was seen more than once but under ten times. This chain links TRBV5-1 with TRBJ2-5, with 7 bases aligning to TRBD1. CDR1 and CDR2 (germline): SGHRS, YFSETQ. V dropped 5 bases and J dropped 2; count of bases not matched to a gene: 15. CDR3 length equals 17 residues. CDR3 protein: CASSSGLRQGPQETQYF. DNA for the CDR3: TGCGCCAGCAGTTCTGGACTCCGACAGGGACCACAAGAGACCCAGTACTTC.

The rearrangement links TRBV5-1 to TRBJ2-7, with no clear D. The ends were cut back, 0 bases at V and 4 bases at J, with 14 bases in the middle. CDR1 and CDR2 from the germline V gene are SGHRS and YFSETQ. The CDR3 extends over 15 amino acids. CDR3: CASSLVSGQIYEQYF. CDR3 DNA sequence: TGCGCCAGCAGCTTGGTTTCCGGTCAAATTTACGAGCAGTACTTC.

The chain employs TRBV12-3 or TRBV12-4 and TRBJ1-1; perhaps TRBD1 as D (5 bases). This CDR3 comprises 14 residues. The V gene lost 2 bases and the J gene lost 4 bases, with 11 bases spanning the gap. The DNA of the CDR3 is TGTGCCAGCAGTTTACAGGGAAGTTTCACTGAAGCTTTCTTT. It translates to CASSLQGSFTEAFF.

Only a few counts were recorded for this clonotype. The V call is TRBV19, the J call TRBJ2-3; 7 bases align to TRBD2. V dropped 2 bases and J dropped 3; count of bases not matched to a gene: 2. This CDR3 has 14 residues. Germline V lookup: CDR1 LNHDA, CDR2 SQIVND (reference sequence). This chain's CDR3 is CASSISGRTDTQYF. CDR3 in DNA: TGTGCCAGTAGTATATCCGGGAGGACAGATACGCAGTATTTT.

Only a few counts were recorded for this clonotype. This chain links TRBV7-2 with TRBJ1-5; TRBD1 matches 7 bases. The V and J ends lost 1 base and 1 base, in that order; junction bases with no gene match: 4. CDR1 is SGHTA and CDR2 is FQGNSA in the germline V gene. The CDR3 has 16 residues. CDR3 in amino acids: CASSLVTGKSNQPQHF. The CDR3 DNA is TGTGCCAGCAGCTTAGTGACAGGGAAAAGCAATCAGCCCCAGCATTTT.

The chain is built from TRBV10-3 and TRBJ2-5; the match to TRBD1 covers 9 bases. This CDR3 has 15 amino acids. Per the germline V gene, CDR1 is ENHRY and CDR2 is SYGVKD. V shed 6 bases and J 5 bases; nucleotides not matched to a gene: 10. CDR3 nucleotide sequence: TGTGCCATCAGGGGGGACAGGGAGGCGCATGAGACCCAGTACTTC. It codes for CAIRGDREAHETQYF.